These 2 T cell receptor beta chains share one sample of origin, sequenced in a study of cytomegalovirus exposure and HLA in healthy donors (dated by TCRdb to about 2017). The library was generated by the immunoSEQ multiplex PCR assay. The multiplex PCR relied on a mix of 60 forward primers for TCR Vbeta segments and 13 reverse primers for TCR Jbeta segments. The table was pulled from immuneACCESS by TCRdb, which kept in-frame rearrangements only. Such tables lose some clones; where checked, under half of the loss comes from unresolved V genes, and the rest has no known cause. A total of about 96,000 clones appear in this sample, under 85% of them only once. Around 3.1% of the sample is in the top ten clones. The sample comprised PBMCs. Receptor source: a female donor in good health and CMV-seropositive.

This chain connects TRBV5-1 to TRBJ1-3, with D maybe TRBD1 (5 bases). The CDR3 totals 16 residues. Germline V gives CDR1 SGHRS, CDR2 YFSETQ. V was clipped by 4 bases and J by 4 bases, with 18 bases between them. The CDR3 nucleotides read TGCGCCAGCAGCCAATCAAGGGGTCCCTCCGGAAACACCATATATTTT. It encodes CASSQSRGPSGNTIYF. The variable domain in full, completed from reference TRBV5-1 and TRBJ1-3, reads KAGVTQTPRYLIKTRGQQVTLSCSPISGHRSVSWYQQTPGQGLQFLFEYFSETQRNKGNFPGRFSGRQFSNSRSEMNVSTLELGDSALYLCASSQSRGPSGNTIYFGEGSWLTVV.

V is TRBV28 and J is TRBJ1-5, with 7 bases lining up with TRBD1. The CDR3 is 14 amino acids. V shed 10 bases, J shed 3 bases, and the junction held 9 bases outside the gene matches. Germline CDR1 MDHEN, CDR2 SYDVKM. The CDR3 DNA reads as TGTGCCACTTTCGTTGGGACAGTCAATCAGCCCCAGCATTTT. Encoded protein: CATFVGTVNQPQHF.